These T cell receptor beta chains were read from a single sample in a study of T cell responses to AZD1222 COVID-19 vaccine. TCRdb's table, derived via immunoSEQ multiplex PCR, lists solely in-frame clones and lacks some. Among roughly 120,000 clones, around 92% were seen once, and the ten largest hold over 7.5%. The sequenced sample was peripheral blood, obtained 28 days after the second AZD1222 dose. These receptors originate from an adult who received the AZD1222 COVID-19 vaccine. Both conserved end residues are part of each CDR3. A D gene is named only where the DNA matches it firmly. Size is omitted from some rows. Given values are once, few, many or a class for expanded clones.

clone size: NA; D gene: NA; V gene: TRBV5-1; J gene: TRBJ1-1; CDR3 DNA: TGCGCCAGCAGCCGGGAACCACCGAACACTGAAGCTTTCTTT; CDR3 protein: CASSREPPNTEAFF
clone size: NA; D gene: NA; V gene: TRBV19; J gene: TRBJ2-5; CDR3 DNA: TGTGCCACCTCCCCCAGCGGCGAGACCCAGTACTTC; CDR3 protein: CATSPSGETQYF
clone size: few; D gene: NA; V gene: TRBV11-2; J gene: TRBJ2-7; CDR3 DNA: TGTGCCAGCAGCTTAGATTGGGGCGGCGACGAGCAGTACTTC; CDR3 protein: CASSLDWGGDEQYF
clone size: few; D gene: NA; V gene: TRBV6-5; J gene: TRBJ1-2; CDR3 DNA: TGTGCCAGCAGTTACAGGGAAGGTTATTATGGCTACACCTTC; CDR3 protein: CASSYREGYYGYTF
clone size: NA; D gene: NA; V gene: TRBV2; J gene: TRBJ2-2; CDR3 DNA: TGTGCCAGCAGTGAGAGGGCAAACCGCAACACCGGGGAGCTGTTTTTT; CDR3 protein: CASSERANRNTGELFF
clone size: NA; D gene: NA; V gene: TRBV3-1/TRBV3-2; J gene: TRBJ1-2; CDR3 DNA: TGTGCCAGCGCCGACAGCGCCAATAACTATGGCTACACCTTC; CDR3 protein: CASADSANNYGYTF
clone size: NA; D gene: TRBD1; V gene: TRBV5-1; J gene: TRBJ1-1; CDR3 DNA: TGCGCCAGCAGCGCAGCACAGGGGGAGACTGAAGCTTTCTTT; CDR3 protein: CASSAAQGETEAFF
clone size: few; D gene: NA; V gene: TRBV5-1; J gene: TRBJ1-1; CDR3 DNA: TGCGCCAGCAGCTTGGACCAAGCTTTCTTT; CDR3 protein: CASSLDQAFF
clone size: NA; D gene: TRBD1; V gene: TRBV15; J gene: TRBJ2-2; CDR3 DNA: TGTGCCACCGGCGACGGACAGGGGGTAACCGGGGAGCTGTTTTTT; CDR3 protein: CATGDGQGVTGELFF
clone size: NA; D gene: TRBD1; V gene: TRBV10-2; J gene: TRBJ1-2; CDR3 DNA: TGCGCCAGCGCCCCGGGACAGCGTGATGGCTACACCTTC; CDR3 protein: CASAPGQRDGYTF
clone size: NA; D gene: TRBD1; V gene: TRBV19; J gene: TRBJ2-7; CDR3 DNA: TGTGCCAGTTCTCAAGGACAGGGCAAAGCCTCCTACGAGCAGTACTTC; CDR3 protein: CASSQGQGKASYEQYF
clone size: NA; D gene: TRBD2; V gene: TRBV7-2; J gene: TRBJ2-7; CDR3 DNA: TGTGCCAGCAGCTTCTCCGGGACTAGCGGTTACGAGCAGTACTTC; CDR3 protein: CASSFSGTSGYEQYF